This T cell receptor beta chain was observed in a study of Ad26.COV2.S vaccination and SARS-CoV-2 variants. Across the whole study: Of the COV1001 trial arms, the Ad26.COV2.S arm included the donor.

Treatment reported: 19 received Ad26.COV2.S at low or high dose, single or two shots; several received placebo; per-sample allocation not given. Sampling occurred on day 63 after the first vaccine or placebo injection. General study points: Researchers cautioned that TCR breadth and depth analyses may have underestimated total T cell responses.

Notes on this clone: Its antigen is unknown.

This CDR3 is 13 amino acids long. Germline lookup yields CDR1 SQVTM and CDR2 ANQGSEA. V lost 4 bases and J 0 bases, leaving 7 bases between the germline ends. Sequenced by immunoSEQ multiplex PCR; TCRdb stores in-frame clones only, minus some. Among some 400,000 clones, approximately 90% were seen once, and the ten largest hold 1.5% to 2%. This sequence joins TRBV29-1 and TRBJ1-3; possibly TRBD1 for D (5 bases). The clonotype originates from a person between 18 and 65 years old who received the Ad26.COV2.S COVID-19 vaccine or a placebo. The sample here was peripheral blood, taken in a trial of Ad26.COV2.S vaccine versus placebo. CDR3 region: CSVVRDSGNTIYF. CDR3 bases: TGCAGCGTTGTCAGGGACTCTGGAAACACCATATATTTT.